A single sample gave rise to the 18 T cell receptor beta chains below, sequenced in a study of T cells in Graves' hyperthyroidism and ophthalmopathy. Amplification yielded TCR beta CDR3 regions, with RNA transcripts as the source. Researchers ran a first-round RT-PCR on the TCR CDR3 using the HTBI primer set. One entry per CDR3 protein, called by TCRdb with MiXCR from the multiplex PCR reads. The sample lists 350,000 or so distinct CDR3 sequences, 18% seen once, with roughly 15% in the top ten. Specimen: blood. These receptors all stem from a woman aged 40 to 50 with Graves' ophthalmopathy.

This clonotype was counted at least ten times. The chain is built from TRBV7-2 and TRBJ1-1; unclear D gene. CDR1 is SGHTA and CDR2 is FQGNSA in the germline V gene. V was trimmed by 3 bases and J by 4 bases, leaving 12 bases between them. This CDR3 has 14 residues. This chain's CDR3 is CASSLSRDGTEAFF. The DNA of the CDR3 is TGTGCCAGCAGCTTGTCTAGGGATGGCACTGAAGCTTTCTTT. The variable domain in full, completed from reference TRBV7-2 and TRBJ1-1, reads GAGVSQSPSNKVTEKGKDVELRCDPISGHTALYWYRQSLGQGLEFLIYFQGNSAPDKSGLPSDRFSAERTGGSVSTLTIQRTQQEDSAVYLCASSLSRDGTEAFFGQGTRLTVV.

This clonotype was seen at least ten times. J is TRBJ2-5 and V is TRBV6-5, with 15 bases aligning to TRBD2. V lost 4 bases, J lost 4 bases, and 10 bases stayed unmatched. This CDR3 region has 18 residues. From germline, CDR1 is MNHEY and CDR2 SVGAGI. The CDR3 reads CASSSPRTSGRARETQYF. Here the CDR3 DNA reads TGTGCCAGCAGTTCCCCAAGGACTAGCGGGAGGGCCAGAGAGACCCAGTACTTC.

This clonotype was observed a single time. The chain's CDR3 is CASSQFLGAEAFF. CDR3 DNA: TGCGCCAGCAGCCAATTTTTGGGCGCTGAAGCTTTCTTT. The chain employs TRBV4-1 and TRBJ1-1; D remains unclear. V lost 2 bases and J 6 bases, leaving 10 bases between the germline ends. The germline V gene has CDR1 MGHRA and CDR2 YSYEKL. The length of the CDR3 is 13 residues.

This clonotype was seen at least ten times. The rearrangement uses TRBV7-2 and TRBJ2-7, with D maybe TRBD1 (6 bases). V was shortened by 5 bases and J by 10 bases, with 12 bases between the two germline ends. Germline loops: CDR1 SGHTA, CDR2 FQGNSA. CDR3 length: 11 residues. The CDR3 region is CASSLGDIQYF. The CDR3 DNA is TGTGCCAGCAGCCTAGGGGACATACAGTACTTC. The full variable domain, its missing parts supplied by reference TRBV7-2 and TRBJ2-7, is GAGVSQSPSNKVTEKGKDVELRCDPISGHTALYWYRQSLGQGLEFLIYFQGNSAPDKSGLPSDRFSAERTGGSVSTLTIQRTQQEDSAVYLCASSLGDIQYFGPGTRLTVT.

This clonotype showed up many times. The CDR3 sequence: CSVGTGAYEQYF. CDR3 coding DNA: TGCAGCGTTGGAACAGGTGCCTACGAGCAGTACTTC. This chain uses TRBV29-1 with TRBJ2-7, with D maybe TRBD1 (5 bases). The CDR3 is 12 amino acids. From germline, CDR1 is SQVTM and CDR2 ANQGSEA. The V and J ends lost 4 bases and 2 bases respectively, with 9 bases between them.

The V gene is TRBV15, the J gene TRBJ2-3; perhaps D is TRBD1 or TRBD2 (5 bases each). CDR1 is LNHNV, CDR2 YYDKDF, per germline (reference sequence). V was trimmed by 1 base and J by 1 base, leaving 18 bases between them. The CDR3 runs to 18 residues. The CDR3 bases are TGTGCCACCAGCAGAGGGGACGTTCTGAATAGCGGCACAGATACGCAGTATTTT. It yields the protein CATSRGDVLNSGTDTQYF. Filled out from reference TRBV15 and TRBJ2-3, the complete variable domain reads DAMVIQNPRYQVTQFGKPVTLSCSQTLNHNVMYWYQQKSSQAPKLLFHYYDKDFNNEADTPDNFQSRRPNTSFCFLDIRSPGLGDTAMYLCATSRGDVLNSGTDTQYFGPGTRLTVL.

This clonotype has ten or more counts. V gene TRBV29-1 combines with J gene TRBJ2-4; D gene unclear. Germline values: CDR1 SQVTM, CDR2 ANQGSEA. V gave up 4 bases and J gave up 0 bases, with 4 bases separating them. The CDR3 runs 12 residues. The CDR3 DNA follows: TGCAGCGTTGTTATAGCCAAAAACATTCAGTACTTC. As protein: CSVVIAKNIQYF.

The chain recombines TRBV7-9 with TRBJ2-5; either TRBD1 or TRBD2 may supply D (6 bases each). The CDR3 contains 14 residues. The ends were cut back, 3 bases at V and 2 bases at J, with 10 bases in the middle. Germline loops: CDR1 SEHNR, CDR2 FQNEAQ (reference sequence). The DNA of the CDR3 is TGTGCCAGCAGCTTCGGGGGACATCAAGAGACCCAGTACTTC. Amino acids: CASSFGGHQETQYF.

The table lists this clonotype with a count of one. This chain joins TRBV11-2 and TRBJ2-7; TRBD2 aligns across 15 bases. Germline values: CDR1 SGHAT, CDR2 FQNNGV. The J segment lost 6 bases and the V segment lost 5 bases, leaving 8 bases of the junction unmatched. The CDR3 extends over 16 amino acids. DNA for the CDR3: TGTGCCAGCAGCCAACGGGGACTAGCGGGAGGACGCGAGCAGTACTTC. Its protein product is CASSQRGLAGGREQYF.

This clonotype was observed a few times. Mismatch with germline at one junction end may stem from a read error. For the CDR3, the DNA is TGTGCCAGCAGTAACTCGGTGAACACTGAAGCTTTCTTT. Translated: CASSNSVNTEAFF. This chain joins TRBV6-5 and TRBJ1-1, with D uncertain. The CDR3 totals 13 residues. Germline assignment: CDR1 MNHEY and CDR2 SVGAGI.

Note on this clonotype: The conserved phenylalanine or tryptophan normally closing the CDR3 is absent here, so this likely arose from a read error. V gene TRBV7-2 combines with J gene TRBJ2-5, with D perhaps matching TRBD1 (6 bases). Per germline, CDR1 SGHTA and CDR2 FQGNSA. CDR3 length: 15 amino acids. V was cut by 5 bases and J by 3 bases, with 16 bases left in between. The CDR3 sequence: CASSLLGTFKETQYL. The CDR3 DNA is TGTGCCAGCAGCCTGCTGGGGACATTTAAAGAGACCCAGTACCTC.

This clonotype was observed many times. This chain connects TRBV11-2 to TRBJ2-7; no definite D call. V shed 5 bases and J shed 4 bases, with 6 bases lying between them. In germline, CDR1 is SGHAT, CDR2 FQNNGV. The CDR3 has 11 amino acids. Written as DNA, the CDR3 is TGTGCCAGCAGCCTTAGGTACGAGCAGTACTTC. Translating it yields CASSLRYEQYF. The whole variable domain, filled in from reference TRBV11-2 and TRBJ2-7, reads EAGVAQSPRYKIIEKRQSVAFWCNPISGHATLYWYQQILGQGPKLLIQFQNNGVVDDSQLPKDRFSAERLKGVDSTLKIQPAKLEDSAVYLCASSLRYEQYFGPGTRLTVT.

This clonotype was observed many times. The CDR3 spells CAWSGTGGSDTQYF. The CDR3 DNA sequence: TGTGCCTGGTCCGGGACAGGGGGCTCAGATACGCAGTATTTT. The chain uses TRBV30 and TRBJ2-3, with 12 nucleotides matching TRBD1. The CDR3 has 14 residues. CDR1 is GTSNPN, CDR2 SVGIG, per germline (reference sequence). With V trimmed by 5 bases and J by 4 bases, 4 bases remained unmatched.

This clonotype was seen repeatedly, ten times or more. The rearrangement joins TRBV20-1 to TRBJ2-7, with D unclear. Germline CDR1 reads DFQATT; CDR2 reads SNEGSKA (reference sequence). The germline V and J ends were trimmed by 5 bases and 0 bases, with 14 bases remaining between them. The CDR3 contains 14 residues. CDR3 amino acids: CSAAGTSASYEQYF. Here the CDR3 DNA reads TGCAGTGCTGCCGGAACCTCGGCCTCCTACGAGCAGTACTTC.

This clonotype was observed at least ten times. The J gene is TRBJ1-2, the V gene TRBV7-9; D remains ambiguous. This CDR3 region has 14 residues. V was pared by 2 bases and J by 6 bases, with 13 bases between. Germline assignment: CDR1 SEHNR and CDR2 FQNEAQ (reference sequence). The CDR3 here is CASSLNGSPDGYTF. The CDR3 region has the DNA TGTGCCAGCAGCTTAAACGGATCTCCGGATGGCTACACCTTC. Together with reference TRBV7-9 and TRBJ1-2, the CDR3 gives the full variable domain: DTGVSQNPRHKITKRGQNVTFRCDPISEHNRLYWYRQTLGQGPEFLTYFQNEAQLEKSRLLSDRFSAERPKGSFSTLEIQRTEQGDSAMYLCASSLNGSPDGYTFGSGTRLTVV.

This clonotype came up many times. This sequence joins TRBV10-2 and TRBJ2-7; D might be TRBD1 (6 bases). The CDR3 is made up of 14 amino acids. V was trimmed by 0 bases and J by 7 bases, leaving 13 bases between them. Germline V CDR1 and CDR2: WSHSY, SAAADI. The chain's CDR3 is CASSESGRGGEQYF. DNA for the CDR3: TGCGCCAGCAGTGAGTCGGGCAGGGGTGGTGAGCAGTACTTC.

Many counts were recorded for this clonotype. This chain uses TRBV28 with TRBJ2-7; D gene unclear. With 3 bases removed from V and 9 bases from J, the gap between germline ends came to 9 bases. The CDR3 consists of 11 residues. Per the germline V gene, CDR1 is MDHEN and CDR2 is SYDVKM. The CDR3 spells CASSFVGLQYF. The CDR3 DNA reads TGTGCCAGCAGTTTCGTTGGTTTGCAGTACTTC.

In this sample, this clonotype turned up many times. This chain connects TRBV19 to TRBJ1-1; no firm D call. CDR3 length: 11 amino acids. V lost 8 bases and J 1 base, leaving 5 bases between the germline ends. Germline V CDR1 and CDR2: LNHDA, SQIVND (reference sequence). The CDR3 region has the DNA TGTGCCAGTGAGCGGAACACTGAAGCTTTCTTT. Residues: CASERNTEAFF.